Listed here are 32 T cell receptor beta chains from one sample, sequenced in a study of early T cells in non-severe SARS-CoV-2 infection. A single record per CDR3 protein comes from TCRdb applying MiXCR to the 5' RACE reads. This table holds about 48,000 distinct CDR3 sequences, about 9.2% found once. What was sequenced was whole blood. Receptors were obtained from an adult who was a healthcare worker with PCR-confirmed SARS-CoV-2 infection or an uninfected control (not recorded which).

This clonotype was seen only a few times. The rearrangement joins TRBV7-9 to TRBJ2-3; 8 bases line up with TRBD1. Germline values: CDR1 SEHNR, CDR2 FQNEAQ (reference sequence). This CDR3 has 16 residues. V gave up 4 bases and J gave up 2 bases; unmatched junction bases: 8. The CDR3 here is CASSSFRDRLTDTQYF. The CDR3 nucleotides read TGTGCCAGCAGCTCCTTCCGGGACAGGCTCACAGATACGCAGTATTTT.

This sequence joins TRBV7-2 and TRBJ2-3; tentatively, D is TRBD1 (5 bases). V was clipped by 4 bases and J by 5 bases, with 7 bases between them. Germline V gene sequence: CDR1 SGHTA, CDR2 FQGNSA. This CDR3 region has 12 residues. The CDR3 loop reads CASSWGGDTQYF. The CDR3 DNA reads as TGTGCCAGCAGCTGGGGCGGAGATACGCAGTATTTT.

In this sample, this clonotype turned up a few times. J is TRBJ2-2 and V is TRBV20-1; 11 nucleotides match TRBD1. This CDR3 spans 14 amino acids. The germline gives CDR1 DFQATT, CDR2 SNEGSKA (reference sequence). With 6 bases clipped from V and 3 bases from J, the junction kept 3 bases outside the gene matches. The CDR3 is CSALGQGDTGELFF. Written as DNA, the CDR3 is TGCAGTGCGTTGGGACAGGGGGACACCGGGGAGCTGTTTTTT.

There are a few counts of this clonotype. This chain connects TRBV13 to TRBJ1-2; TRBD1 agrees at 7 bases. J gave up 4 bases and V 5 bases, and 4 bases lay outside the gene matches. The CDR3 spans 13 residues. Germline lookup yields CDR1 PRHDT and CDR2 FYEKMQ (reference sequence). The CDR3 nucleotides read TGTGCCAGCAGCGAAGGACAGGTCTATGGCTACACCTTC. Translation: CASSEGQVYGYTF.

This clonotype was recorded a few times. The chain links TRBV29-1 to TRBJ1-4; D uncertain. The CDR3 length is 12 residues. CDR1 is SQVTM and CDR2 is ANQGSEA in the germline V gene. V lost 7 bases to trimming and J lost 0 bases, with 6 bases between them. The CDR3, as DNA: TGCAGCGCGCAAGCAACTAATGAAAAACTGTTTTTT. Its translation is CSAQATNEKLFF.

This clonotype was detected a few times. The chain joins TRBV10-3 to TRBJ2-1, with 11 bases identical to TRBD1. The CDR3 has 15 residues. The germline V gene encodes CDR1 ENHRY and CDR2 SYGVKD. The V gene end was trimmed by 3 bases and the J gene end by 4 bases; junction bases not matched to a gene: 2. The CDR3 region has the DNA TGTGCCATCAGTGACGGGACAGGGGGTTACAATGAGCAGTTCTTC. It translates to CAISDGTGGYNEQFF.

This clonotype was recorded many times. This chain links TRBV25-1 with TRBJ2-7; possibly TRBD2 for D (5 bases). The V end was cut by 6 bases, the J end by 2 bases, with 8 bases between. Germline V gives CDR1 MGHDK, CDR2 SYGVNS. This CDR3 contains 12 residues. The CDR3 loop is CASRAGAYEQYF. As DNA, the CDR3 is TGTGCCAGCAGGGCCGGGGCCTACGAGCAGTACTTC.

This clonotype has a count of ten or more. The chain links TRBV29-1 to TRBJ2-2; 10 bases match TRBD1. V lost 5 bases, J lost 5 bases, and 2 bases stayed unmatched. Looked up from germline, CDR1 is SQVTM and CDR2 is ANQGSEA. The CDR3 is made up of 13 amino acids. Here the CDR3 DNA reads TGCAGCGTTCAGGACAGGGGGACCGGGGAGCTGTTTTTT. Protein sequence: CSVQDRGTGELFF.

This clonotype was detected many times. The genes are TRBV20-1 and TRBJ2-2; D is tentatively TRBD1 or TRBD2 (6 bases each). Deletions cut 6 bases from V and 6 bases from J, with 17 bases between. This CDR3 is 14 amino acids long. Germline lookup yields CDR1 DFQATT and CDR2 SNEGSKA (reference sequence). CDR3 amino acids: CSAEGTRGAGELFF. The CDR3 DNA reads as TGCAGTGCCGAGGGAACTAGGGGGGCCGGGGAGCTGTTTTTT.

This chain connects TRBV7-3 to TRBJ2-7; 7 bases align to TRBD2. Germline CDR1 is SGHTA and CDR2 is FQGTGA. The CDR3 is made up of 15 amino acids. V lost 4 bases and J lost 5; bases outside the gene matches: 11. The CDR3 coding sequence is TGTGCCAGCAGCTCACGGGCGGCGGGAGTTGACGAGCAGTACTTC. Its protein product is CASSSRAAGVDEQYF.

The chain combines TRBV10-3 with TRBJ2-7, with D possibly being TRBD1 (6 bases). The ends were cut back, 6 bases at V and 6 bases at J, with 21 bases in the middle. This CDR3 comprises 15 residues. Germline assignment: CDR1 ENHRY and CDR2 SYGVKD. The CDR3 bases are TGTGCCATCAGGGGTTCAAGGGGGAGCCAGGGCGAGCAGTACTTC. It codes for CAIRGSRGSQGEQYF.

This clonotype was recorded at least ten times. The chain carries TRBV5-4 and TRBJ1-5; TRBD1 might be the D (5 bases). This CDR3 region has 15 residues. Trimming pared 4 bases from V and 4 bases from J, leaving 15 bases between. From germline, CDR1 is SGHNT and CDR2 YYREEE (reference sequence). The CDR3 loop reads CASSMWDRQNQPQHF. The CDR3 bases are TGTGCCAGCAGCATGTGGGACCGCCAAAATCAGCCCCAGCATTTT.

There are many counts of this clonotype. The chain links TRBV11-2 to TRBJ1-1; possibly TRBD1 for D (6 bases). CDR3 length equals 16 residues. V was cut by 0 bases and J by 2 bases, with 13 bases left in between. In germline, CDR1 is SGHAT, CDR2 FQNNGV. CDR3 amino acids: CASSLEAPGVNTEAFF. The DNA of the CDR3 is TGTGCCAGCAGCTTAGAAGCCCCAGGGGTTAACACTGAAGCTTTCTTT. Using reference TRBV11-2 and TRBJ1-1 for the parts outside the CDR3, the full variable domain is EAGVAQSPRYKIIEKRQSVAFWCNPISGHATLYWYQQILGQGPKLLIQFQNNGVVDDSQLPKDRFSAERLKGVDSTLKIQPAKLEDSAVYLCASSLEAPGVNTEAFFGQGTRLTVV.

This clonotype was seen repeatedly, ten times or more. The rearrangement joins TRBV29-1 to TRBJ2-1, with D perhaps matching TRBD2 (6 bases). Germline CDR1 SQVTM, CDR2 ANQGSEA. This CDR3 comprises 12 residues. Trimming shortened V by 7 bases and J by 4 bases, and 11 bases separated the two germline ends. The CDR3 coding sequence is TGCAGCGCAGACGCGGGGTACAATGAGCAGTTCTTC. Residues: CSADAGYNEQFF.

Only a few counts were recorded for this clonotype. This chain uses TRBV30 with TRBJ1-1, with 11 bases fitting TRBD1. The V gene's germline CDR1 is GTSNPN and CDR2 SVGIG (reference sequence). There are 16 residues in the CDR3. The junction had 10 bases not matched to a gene; V was cut back by 4 bases and J by 3 bases. The CDR3 protein is CAWTGQGASRDTEAFF. CDR3 nucleotide sequence: TGTGCCTGGACTGGACAGGGGGCGTCTCGGGACACTGAAGCTTTCTTT. Drawing the rest from reference TRBV30 and TRBJ1-1, the complete variable domain is SQTIHQWPATLVQPVGSPLSLECTVEGTSNPNLYWYRQAAGRGLQLLFYSVGIGQISSEVPQNLSASRPQDRQFILSSKKLLLSDSGFYLCAWTGQGASRDTEAFFGQGTRLTVV.

This clonotype was seen a handful of times. The chain uses TRBV6-5 and TRBJ2-1; 9 bases agree with TRBD2. Trimming took 2 bases from V and 3 from J; bases not matched to a gene: 5. CDR1 and CDR2 (germline): MNHEY, SVGAGI. CDR3 size: 16 residues. Here the CDR3 DNA reads TGTGCCAGCAGTTACAGTGCGGGGGGGGACTACAATGAGCAGTTCTTC. Translation gives CASSYSAGGDYNEQFF.

The genes are TRBV18 and TRBJ1-2; no clear D gene. The CDR3 loop spans 13 amino acids. Trimming shortened V by 3 bases and J by 4 bases, and 9 bases separated the two germline ends. The germline CDR1 and CDR2 sequences are KGHSH and LQKENI. The CDR3 region is CASSPGVIYGYTF. CDR3 bases: TGTGCCAGCTCACCCGGGGTGATCTATGGCTACACCTTC.

This clonotype was counted only a few times. The gene calls are TRBV7-2 and TRBJ1-2; D is perhaps TRBD1 (5 bases). Trimming shortened V by 8 bases and J by 4 bases, and 17 bases separated the two germline ends. The CDR3 consists of 14 residues. The germline CDR1 and CDR2 sequences are SGHTA and FQGNSA. DNA for the CDR3: TGTGCCAGCCGAAAGGGGCCCATTGGCTATGGCTACACCTTC. Translating gives CASRKGPIGYGYTF. The entire variable domain, with the rest obtained from reference TRBV7-2 and TRBJ1-2, is as follows: GAGVSQSPSNKVTEKGKDVELRCDPISGHTALYWYRQSLGQGLEFLIYFQGNSAPDKSGLPSDRFSAERTGGSVSTLTIQRTQQEDSAVYLCASRKGPIGYGYTFGSGTRLTVV.

This clonotype was counted between two and nine times. V and J are TRBV4-1 and TRBJ2-6; possible D gene TRBD1, 6 bases. Germline CDR1 reads MGHRA; CDR2 reads YSYEKL. V lost 1 base, J lost 2 bases, and 6 bases lay in between. This CDR3 is 15 amino acids long. The CDR3 spells CASSQGTAGANVLTF. The CDR3 coding sequence is TGCGCCAGCAGCCAAGGGACAGCTGGGGCCAACGTCCTGACTTTC.

This clonotype was observed at least ten times. This chain connects TRBV9 to TRBJ2-2; TRBD2 is a possible D gene (6 bases). Per the germline V gene, CDR1 is SGDLS and CDR2 is YYNGEE. The CDR3 runs 17 residues. The V and J ends lost 4 bases and 6 bases respectively, with 22 bases between them. CDR3 DNA: TGTGCCAGCAGCCCTCGCTCGGGACTCCAAGACGCCGGGGAGCTGTTTTTT. Translating gives CASSPRSGLQDAGELFF.

This clonotype came up many times. The chain combines TRBV11-2 with TRBJ1-2, with D unresolved. Germline values: CDR1 SGHAT, CDR2 FQNNGV. The ends were cut back, 5 bases at V and 3 bases at J, with 25 bases in the middle. This CDR3 is built from 18 residues. The CDR3 loop is CASSQWAVKRAAHYGYTF. The CDR3 nucleotides are TGTGCCAGCAGCCAATGGGCCGTAAAGCGCGCAGCCCACTATGGCTACACCTTC.

Ten or more counts support this clonotype. The chain carries TRBV6-5 and TRBJ2-7; the D gene is possibly TRBD1 (6 bases). The CDR3 totals 14 residues. CDR1 and CDR2 from the germline V gene are MNHEY and SVGAGI. V was trimmed by 2 bases and J by 2 bases, leaving 10 bases between them. The CDR3 bases are TGTGCCAGCAGTTACACAGGGCCCACCTACGAGCAGTACTTC. Its protein product is CASSYTGPTYEQYF.

This clonotype was counted between two and nine times. This rearrangement joins TRBV29-1 to TRBJ1-5; a possible D gene is TRBD1 (5 bases). Trimming took off 4 bases at V and 4 bases at J, with 8 bases between the two ends. The CDR3 contains 12 residues. Germline assignment: CDR1 SQVTM and CDR2 ANQGSEA. The CDR3 sequence: CSVGRENQPQHF. The CDR3 DNA reads as TGCAGCGTTGGCAGGGAGAATCAGCCCCAGCATTTT.

This clonotype was recorded many times. The chain combines TRBV10-2 with TRBJ2-1; no clear D gene. The CDR3 consists of 14 residues. Between the trimmed V and J ends, which lost 1 base and 9 bases, there was a span of 13 bases. Germline V CDR1 and CDR2: WSHSY, SAAADI. Written as DNA, the CDR3 is TGCGCCAGCAGTGAGTTCGCTCGGGCAAGTGAGCAGTTCTTC. Its protein product is CASSEFARASEQFF.

This chain connects TRBV3-1 to TRBJ1-2; no clear D gene. Deletions cut 0 bases from V and 4 bases from J, with 3 bases between. The germline gives CDR1 LGHDT, CDR2 YNNKEL (reference sequence). The CDR3 spans 12 residues. CDR3 DNA: TGTGCCAGCAGCCAAGATTTCTATGGCTACACCTTC. Translation gives CASSQDFYGYTF.

The chain combines TRBV25-1 with TRBJ1-6; no clear D gene. This CDR3 region has 14 residues. CDR1 is MGHDK and CDR2 is SYGVNS in the germline V gene. Trimming removed 8 bases from V and 5 bases from J, with 13 bases in between. As DNA, the CDR3 is TGTGCCAGCGGGGTAGGGTCCCATAATTCACCCCTCCACTTT. Its protein is CASGVGSHNSPLHF.

This clonotype appeared a few times. The genes are TRBV5-1 and TRBJ2-3; D may be TRBD1 (6 bases). V was shortened by 7 bases and J by 2 bases, with 14 bases between the two germline ends. CDR1 and CDR2 from the germline V gene are SGHRS and YFSETQ. This CDR3 contains 14 residues. CDR3 residues: CASGNDRPTDTQYF. The CDR3 bases are TGCGCCAGCGGAAATGACAGGCCCACAGATACGCAGTATTTT.

The chain combines TRBV9 with TRBJ2-1; D is unclear. Germline assignment: CDR1 SGDLS and CDR2 YYNGEE. The CDR3 runs 13 residues. Deletions cut 2 bases from V and 5 bases from J, with 8 bases between. Written as DNA, the CDR3 is TGTGCCAGCAGCGTTGGGAACAACAATGAGCAGTTCTTC. Translating gives CASSVGNNNEQFF.

The genes are TRBV14 and TRBJ2-7, with 10 nucleotides matching TRBD1. The CDR3 contains 15 residues. CDR1 SGHDN and CDR2 FVKESK come from the germline V gene. The trim removed 1 base at V and 6 bases at J, leaving 6 bases unmatched. The DNA of the CDR3 is TGTGCCAGCAGCCAAGGGGGGACAGGGGAGTCCGAGCAGTACTTC. Amino acid sequence: CASSQGGTGESEQYF.

This clonotype came up a few times. The rearrangement uses TRBV19 and TRBJ2-1, with 13 positions matching TRBD2. The CDR3 runs 17 residues. Germline V lookup: CDR1 LNHDA, CDR2 SQIVND (reference sequence). V gave up 6 bases and J gave up 6 bases; unmatched junction bases: 11. DNA of the CDR3: TGTGCCAGTAGCACCCCCGGGAGGACTAGCGGGAGCAATGAGCAGTTCTTC. Its translation: CASSTPGRTSGSNEQFF.

The chain carries TRBV4-2 and TRBJ2-7; D is ambiguous. Trimming took off 0 bases at V and 4 bases at J, with 7 bases between the two ends. Germline V CDR1 and CDR2: LGHNA, YNFKEQ. The CDR3 totals 13 residues. The CDR3 region is CASSQEMRYEQYF. The DNA for the CDR3 is TGTGCCAGCAGCCAAGAGATGCGATACGAGCAGTACTTC.

There are a few counts of this clonotype. The rearrangement links TRBV29-1 to TRBJ2-4; the D is unclear. V lost 4 bases and J 0 bases, leaving 7 bases between the germline ends. The CDR3 is 13 residues long. Looked up from germline, CDR1 is SQVTM and CDR2 is ANQGSEA. The DNA for the CDR3 is TGCAGCGTTGCAGTATTAGCCAAAAACATTCAGTACTTC. Encoded protein: CSVAVLAKNIQYF.